This T cell receptor (beta chain) was sequenced in a study of blood T cell repertoires in COVID-19. Looking at the study overall: T cells, B-cell-depleted T cells, or PBMCs supplied cDNA or gDNA.

This clone has more than one count but fewer than ten. One Seattle source followed patients from active infection through their disease course. Sequenced by immunoSEQ multiplex PCR; TCRdb stores in-frame clones only, minus some. This sample has about 180,000 clones, with over 65% found just once. This clonotype originated in a person aged 65 to 85 with COVID-19, enrolled during active disease. Material: peripheral blood.

CDR3 sequence reads: CASSETSGVTQYF. CDR3 nucleotide sequence: TGTGCCAGCAGTGAGACTAGCGGGGTTACGCAGTATTTT. The V and J genes are TRBV6-1 and TRBJ2-3; TRBD2 matches 11 bases. Germline V lookup: CDR1 MNHNS, CDR2 SASEGT. The CDR3 loop spans 13 amino acids. The V and J ends lost 3 bases and 8 bases, in that order; junction bases with no gene match: 1.